Below, 27 T cell receptor beta chains from the same sample are listed, as sequenced in a study of blood T cell repertoires in COVID-19. Only in-frame clones appear in the TCRdb table, and some are missing; sequencing was by immunoSEQ multiplex PCR. The sample includes some 250,000 clones, about 90% of them seen just once. Sequencing used PBMCs or T cells enriched from blood (not recorded which). Receptor source: a woman aged 40 to 55 with acute COVID-19.

V usage is TRBV11-1 and J usage is TRBJ1-1; 7 bases line up with TRBD1. The CDR3 is 14 residues long. Germline V gene data show CDR1 as SGHAT and CDR2 as FQDESV (reference sequence). V dropped 1 base and J dropped 7; count of bases not matched to a gene: 6. In DNA form, the CDR3 reads TGTGCCAGCAGCTTAGGTAGACGGGACAGTGAAGCTTTCTTT. Protein product: CASSLGRRDSEAFF. The whole variable domain, remainder taken from reference TRBV11-1 and TRBJ1-1, is EAEVAQSPRYKITEKSQAVAFWCDPISGHATLYWYRQILGQGPELLVQFQDESVVDDSQLPKDRFSAERLKGVDSTLKIQPAELGDSAMYLCASSLGRRDSEAFFGQGTRLTVV.

The V gene is TRBV7-9, the J gene TRBJ1-6, with D unclear. The CDR3 runs to 13 residues. V lost 0 bases and J 8 bases, leaving 5 bases between the germline ends. CDR1 SEHNR and CDR2 FQNEAQ come from the germline V gene (reference sequence). Here the CDR3 DNA reads TGTGCCAGCAGCTTAGCCGGAGATTCACCCCTCCACTTT. This sequence encodes CASSLAGDSPLHF.

This chain connects TRBV5-3 to TRBJ1-3; 11 nucleotides agree with TRBD1. TRBV5-3 counts as an open reading frame of uncertain function. The length of the CDR3 is 20 residues. V gave up 4 bases and J gave up 1 base; unmatched junction bases: 16. The CDR3 DNA reads TGTGCCAGAAGCCACTTTGGACAGGGGGCGCGTGGGTTATCTGGAAACACCATATATTTT. It is translated as CARSHFGQGARGLSGNTIYF.

V is TRBV29-1 and J is TRBJ1-5; D uncertain. Trimming left V 0 bases short and J 4 bases short, with 7 bases between. This CDR3 has 13 amino acids. Germline values: CDR1 SQVTM, CDR2 ANQGSEA. The CDR3 is CSVEESPNQPQHF. CDR3 nucleotides: TGCAGCGTTGAAGAGAGTCCTAATCAGCCCCAGCATTTT.

This chain uses TRBV5-1 with TRBJ2-1; 7 bases fit TRBD2. The V segment lost 0 bases and the J segment 0 bases; nucleotides outside the gene matches: 3. This CDR3 has 16 residues. Germline-derived CDR1 and CDR2 are SGHRS and YFSETQ. The CDR3 DNA reads as TGCGCCAGCAGCTTGGGGAGCGGGATCTCCTACAATGAGCAGTTCTTC. Protein sequence: CASSLGSGISYNEQFF.

This rearrangement joins TRBV30 to TRBJ1-1, with D possibly TRBD1 on 6 matching bases. The CDR3 loop spans 13 amino acids. In germline, CDR1 is GTSNPN, CDR2 SVGIG (reference sequence). The CDR3: CSGQQVRGTEAFF. CDR3 coding DNA: TGTTCAGGACAACAGGTCAGGGGCACTGAAGCTTTCTTT.

Only a few counts were recorded for this clone. The genes are TRBV5-1 and TRBJ2-7; 12 nucleotides line up with TRBD2. Losses at the gene ends were 4 bases for V and 3 bases for J; bases not matched to a gene: 8. The CDR3 spans 16 residues. CDR1 is SGHRS, CDR2 YFSETQ, per germline. This chain's CDR3 is CASSPSSGRASYEQYF. The CDR3 DNA reads TGCGCCAGCAGCCCTTCTAGCGGGAGGGCCAGCTACGAGCAGTACTTC. Together with reference TRBV5-1 and TRBJ2-7, the CDR3 gives the full variable domain: KAGVTQTPRYLIKTRGQQVTLSCSPISGHRSVSWYQQTPGQGLQFLFEYFSETQRNKGNFPGRFSGRQFSNSRSEMNVSTLELGDSALYLCASSPSSGRASYEQYFGPGTRLTVT.

V and J are TRBV4-1 and TRBJ2-5; D is possibly TRBD2 (6 bases). The germline V gene encodes CDR1 MGHRA and CDR2 YSYEKL. V lost 2 bases and J 6 bases, leaving 10 bases between the germline ends. The CDR3 is made up of 13 amino acids. The CDR3 is CASSQSTSKTQYF. The CDR3 coding sequence is TGCGCCAGCAGCCAATCGACTAGTAAGACCCAGTACTTC.

The chain joins TRBV13 to TRBJ1-1; D gene uncertain. Trimming removed 2 bases from V and 11 bases from J, with 12 bases in between. CDR1 PRHDT and CDR2 FYEKMQ come from the germline V gene (reference sequence). This CDR3 contains 12 residues. The CDR3 coding sequence is TGTGCCAGCAGCTTAAGGTCCTACGGGGCTTTCTTT. Protein sequence: CASSLRSYGAFF.

The chain carries TRBV6-1 and TRBJ1-2; 8 nucleotides agree with TRBD1. From germline, CDR1 is MNHNS and CDR2 SASEGT. The length of the CDR3 is 16 residues. Unmatched junction bases numbered 11, after V lost 1 base and J lost 7 bases. CDR3 sequence reads: CASSEVLTGVFSGYTF. CDR3 coding DNA: TGTGCCAGCAGTGAAGTCCTGACAGGGGTTTTCTCTGGCTACACCTTC.

The chain links TRBV5-1 to TRBJ1-2; 8 nucleotides match TRBD1. The CDR3 contains 16 residues. Germline-derived CDR1 and CDR2 are SGHRS and YFSETQ. V gave up 0 bases and J gave up 8 bases; unmatched junction bases: 12. This chain's CDR3 is CASSLVGGQEYLGYTF. CDR3 nucleotides: TGCGCCAGCAGCTTGGTTGGGGGACAGGAATATCTGGGCTACACCTTC.

The CDR3 DNA reads TGTGCCAGCAGTGAAGAGGTGTGGGGGGGGCCTAGCGGTGAGCAGTTCTTC. Translating it yields CASSEEVWGGPSGEQFF. V and J are TRBV6-1 and TRBJ2-1; possibly TRBD2 for D (7 bases). Looked up from germline, CDR1 is MNHNS and CDR2 is SASEGT. CDR3 size: 17 residues. V lost 1 base and J lost 9, with 22 bases in between.

This chain connects TRBV6-2 or TRBV6-3 to TRBJ2-5; 9 bases agree with TRBD2. With 5 bases clipped from V and 1 base from J, the junction kept 2 bases outside the gene matches. Germline V gives CDR1 MNHEY, CDR2 SVGEGT. There are 14 residues in the CDR3. This CDR3 is CASSQREAQETQYF. Here the CDR3 DNA reads TGTGCCAGCAGTCAGCGGGAGGCCCAAGAGACCCAGTACTTC.

The chain is built from TRBV19 and TRBJ2-7; 9 nucleotides match TRBD2. CDR1 and CDR2 from the germline V gene are LNHDA and SQIVND (reference sequence). V gave up 5 bases and J gave up 5 bases; unmatched junction bases: 7. The CDR3 sequence is 14 residues long. As DNA, the CDR3 is TGTGCCAGTAGTTCTTCTAGCGGGATTAACGAGCAGTACTTC. Protein: CASSSSSGINEQYF.

This clone was seen only once. The V and J genes are TRBV2 and TRBJ1-5, with D unclear. The CDR3 covers 16 residues. Germline CDR1 and CDR2: SNHLY and FYNNEI. V was trimmed by 1 base and J by 0 bases, leaving 10 bases between them. CDR3 DNA sequence: TGTGCCAGCAGTGAAGGGACGGGGATTAGCAATCAGCCCCAGCATTTT. It codes for CASSEGTGISNQPQHF.

The chain has TRBV5-1 and TRBJ2-1; the match to TRBD2 covers 11 bases. In germline, CDR1 is SGHRS, CDR2 YFSETQ. CDR3 length: 14 residues. Trimming cost V 0 bases and J 7 bases; bases outside gene matches: 0. The CDR3 loop is CASSLGLAGNEQFF. The DNA of the CDR3 is TGCGCCAGCAGCTTGGGACTAGCGGGGAATGAGCAGTTCTTC.

This chain connects TRBV5-1 to TRBJ2-7; D possibly corresponds to TRBD1 (5 bases). V was pared by 4 bases and J by 4 bases, with 12 bases between. Germline lookup yields CDR1 SGHRS and CDR2 YFSETQ. The CDR3 contains 13 residues. The CDR3 DNA sequence: TGCGCCAGCAGCGACCCAGGGTTATACGAGCAGTACTTC. This encodes CASSDPGLYEQYF.

V and J are TRBV3-1 (or the pseudogene TRBV3-2) and TRBJ2-5; 9 nucleotides agree with TRBD2. Per the germline V gene, CDR1 is LGHDT and CDR2 is YNNKEL (reference sequence). J gave up 4 bases and V 0 bases, and 3 bases lay outside the gene matches. The CDR3 sequence is 15 residues long. The CDR3 sequence: CASSQDSTSGETQYF. The CDR3, as DNA: TGTGCCAGCAGCCAAGATTCGACTAGCGGAGAGACCCAGTACTTC.

This chain links TRBV5-4 with TRBJ2-1; TRBD2 matches 10 bases. V gave up 3 bases and J gave up 2 bases; unmatched junction bases: 2. The CDR3 spans 15 residues. The germline CDR1 and CDR2 sequences are SGHNT and YYREEE (reference sequence). The DNA of the CDR3 is TGTGCCAGCAGCTGGACTAGCGGAACCTACAATGAGCAGTTCTTC. As protein: CASSWTSGTYNEQFF. Using reference TRBV5-4 and TRBJ2-1 for the parts outside the CDR3, the full variable domain is ETGVTQSPTHLIKTRGQQVTLRCSSQSGHNTVSWYQQALGQGPQFIFQYYREEENGRGNFPPRFSGLQFPNYSSELNVNALELDDSALYLCASSWTSGTYNEQFFGPGTRLTVL.

This clone was seen only a few times. The V gene is TRBV5-1, the J gene TRBJ1-1; tentative D call: TRBD1 (6 bases). This CDR3 comprises 15 residues. The V gene lost 0 bases and the J gene lost 3 bases, with 12 bases spanning the gap. In germline, CDR1 is SGHRS, CDR2 YFSETQ. CDR3 DNA sequence: TGCGCCAGCAGCTTGGTTTGGGGGGGCGACACTGAAGCTTTCTTT. Translated: CASSLVWGGDTEAFF.

The chain combines TRBV2 with TRBJ2-5; D remains unclear. CDR1 and CDR2 (germline): SNHLY, FYNNEI. With 1 base removed from V and 5 bases from J, the gap between germline ends came to 8 bases. This CDR3 contains 13 residues. This chain's CDR3 is CASSEVFVETQYF. CDR3 DNA sequence: TGTGCCAGCAGTGAAGTTTTCGTTGAGACCCAGTACTTC.

The chain recombines TRBV5-5 with TRBJ2-2, with D maybe TRBD2 (6 bases). The V end was cut by 4 bases, the J end by 3 bases, with 10 bases between. The CDR3 sequence is 14 residues long. CDR1 SGHKS and CDR2 YYEKEE come from the germline V gene (reference sequence). The CDR3 loop is CASSATSDTGELFF. The CDR3 nucleotides read TGTGCCAGCAGCGCGACTAGTGACACCGGGGAGCTGTTTTTT.

This sequence joins TRBV5-1 and TRBJ2-7; TRBD1 aligns across 9 bases. The CDR3 is 13 amino acids. Trimming took 4 bases from V and 4 from J; bases not matched to a gene: 3. Germline CDR1 is SGHRS and CDR2 is YFSETQ. Here the CDR3 reads CASSAGQGYEQYF. CDR3 nucleotides: TGCGCCAGCAGCGCGGGACAGGGTTACGAGCAGTACTTC.

The genes are TRBV25-1 and TRBJ1-5; tentatively, D is TRBD1 (5 bases). The CDR3 loop spans 15 amino acids. Trimming removed 1 base from V and 0 bases from J, with 7 bases in between. CDR1 and CDR2 from the germline V gene are MGHDK and SYGVNS. Written as DNA, the CDR3 is TGTGCCAGCAGTGAATCGGGGGATAGCAATCAGCCCCAGCATTTT. It encodes CASSESGDSNQPQHF.

This clone was observed a handful of times. The chain is built from TRBV5-6 and TRBJ1-1; a weak D match, TRBD1 (5 bases). The germline gives CDR1 SGHDT, CDR2 YYEEEE. The CDR3 extends over 14 amino acids. V was shortened by 4 bases and J by 3 bases, with 13 bases between the two germline ends. CDR3 bases: TGTGCCAGCAGCGGAAGGTTAGGGGACACTGAAGCTTTCTTT. Encoded protein: CASSGRLGDTEAFF. Full variable domain (rest looked up from reference TRBV5-6 and TRBJ1-1): DAGVTQSPTHLIKTRGQQVTLRCSPKSGHDTVSWYQQALGQGPQFIFQYYEEEERQRGNFPDRFSGHQFPNYSSELNVNALLLGDSALYLCASSGRLGDTEAFFGQGTRLTVV.

CDR3 in amino acids: CASSVGLGGNTEAFF. The CDR3 DNA follows: TGTGCCAGCAGCGTCGGTTTGGGGGGGAACACTGAAGCTTTCTTT. The chain links TRBV9 to TRBJ1-1, with a tentative D call TRBD1 (5 bases). Germline CDR1 and CDR2: SGDLS and YYNGEE. V was pared by 2 bases and J by 1 base, with 12 bases between. The length of the CDR3 is 15 residues. Full variable domain (rest looked up from reference TRBV9 and TRBJ1-1): DSGVTQTPKHLITATGQRVTLRCSPRSGDLSVYWYQQSLDQGLQFLIQYYNGEERAKGNILERFSAQQFPDLHSELNLSSLELGDSALYFCASSVGLGGNTEAFFGQGTRLTVV.

The CDR3 spells CATSRGTGRNSPLHF. In DNA form, the CDR3 reads TGTGCCACCAGCAGAGGGACAGGACGTAATTCACCCCTCCACTTT. The chain uses TRBV15 and TRBJ1-6; 7 bases align to TRBD1. The ends lost 1 base at V and 6 bases at J; junction bases unmatched: 3. Germline loops: CDR1 LNHNV, CDR2 YYDKDF (reference sequence). This CDR3 contains 15 residues.